This is a list of T cell receptor beta chains from one sample in a study of blood T cell repertoires in COVID-19. Generated by immunoSEQ multiplex PCR, the TCRdb table keeps only in-frame clones and is missing some. The data show more than 100,000 clones, nearly 90% seen once. The sample was peripheral blood. These receptors originate from a woman aged 55-69 years with COVID-19, enrolled during active disease. The CDR3 runs from the conserved cysteine through the conserved F or W. D genes are given only for firm matches. Size values are once, few and many counts, or a class for expanded clones, and some rows have none.

j_gene: TRBJ2-5
v_gene: TRBV5-1
abundance: NA
d_gene: TRBD1
CDR3aa: CASSQNEPGQGGKTQYF
CDR3nt: TGCGCCAGCAGCCAAAATGAACCGGGACAGGGGGGAAAGACCCAGTACTTC

j_gene: TRBJ2-5
v_gene: TRBV11-3
abundance: NA
d_gene: TRBD2
CDR3aa: CASSPRSDSGGAWETQYF
CDR3nt: TGTGCCAGCAGCCCGAGATCTGATAGCGGGGGGGCCTGGGAGACCCAGTACTTC

j_gene: TRBJ2-7
v_gene: TRBV7-2
abundance: NA
d_gene: NA
CDR3aa: CASSLQQGRSVYEQYF
CDR3nt: TGTGCCAGCAGCTTACAACAGGGGAGGTCGGTCTACGAGCAGTACTTC

j_gene: TRBJ1-5
v_gene: TRBV7-9
abundance: NA
d_gene: NA
CDR3aa: CASSLEPPGSNQPQHF
CDR3nt: TGTGCCAGCAGCTTAGAACCGCCGGGGAGCAATCAGCCCCAGCATTTT

j_gene: TRBJ1-2
v_gene: TRBV7-2
abundance: NA
d_gene: TRBD1
CDR3aa: CASSPQTGANYGYTF
CDR3nt: TGTGCCAGCAGCCCGCAGACAGGGGCTAACTATGGCTACACCTTC

j_gene: TRBJ1-1
v_gene: TRBV10-3
abundance: NA
d_gene: TRBD1
CDR3aa: CAIRDRGDSTEAFF
CDR3nt: TGTGCCATCAGGGACAGGGGAGATTCCACTGAAGCTTTCTTT

j_gene: TRBJ2-5
v_gene: TRBV11-2
abundance: once
d_gene: NA
CDR3aa: CASSRGLEETQYF
CDR3nt: TGTGCCAGCAGCAGAGGGCTAGAGGAGACCCAGTACTTC

j_gene: TRBJ1-5
v_gene: TRBV5-5
abundance: once
d_gene: NA
CDR3aa: CASSLGGGYGHSSNQPQHF
CDR3nt: TGTGCCAGCAGCTTGGGAGGAGGGTATGGGCACAGTAGCAATCAGCCCCAGCATTTT

j_gene: TRBJ1-2
v_gene: TRBV9
abundance: once
d_gene: NA
CDR3aa: CASSRPAGTYYGYTF
CDR3nt: TGTGCCAGCAGCCGACCGGCCGGGACTTACTATGGCTACACCTTC

j_gene: TRBJ1-5
v_gene: TRBV6-2/TRBV6-3
abundance: many
d_gene: NA
CDR3aa: CASSAGFEGQPQHF
CDR3nt: TGTGCCAGCAGTGCCGGCTTTGAGGGTCAGCCCCAGCATTTT

j_gene: TRBJ2-7
v_gene: TRBV7-2
abundance: NA
d_gene: TRBD2
CDR3aa: CASSLPPQRGSEQYF
CDR3nt: TGTGCCAGCAGCTTACCCCCCCAGCGGGGTAGTGAGCAGTACTTC

j_gene: TRBJ2-3
v_gene: TRBV3-1/TRBV3-2
abundance: NA
d_gene: NA
CDR3aa: CASSQDILGGILTNTDTQYF
CDR3nt: TGTGCCAGCAGCCAAGATATTTTGGGGGGTATACTGACGAATACAGATACGCAGTATTTT

j_gene: TRBJ2-5
v_gene: TRBV11-3
abundance: NA
d_gene: TRBD2
CDR3aa: CASSLDGGSQETQYF
CDR3nt: TGTGCCAGCAGCTTAGACGGGGGGAGCCAAGAGACCCAGTACTTC

j_gene: TRBJ2-2
v_gene: TRBV4-3
abundance: NA
d_gene: NA
CDR3aa: CASSQDGQGSGELFF
CDR3nt: TGCGCCAGCAGCCAAGATGGGCAGGGGAGCGGGGAGCTGTTTTTT

j_gene: TRBJ1-1
v_gene: TRBV5-5
abundance: NA
d_gene: TRBD1
CDR3aa: CASSAPGQLNTEAFF
CDR3nt: TGTGCCAGCAGCGCCCCGGGACAGCTGAACACTGAAGCTTTCTTT

j_gene: TRBJ1-2
v_gene: TRBV29-1
abundance: NA
d_gene: TRBD1
CDR3aa: CSAGDREVDGYTF
CDR3nt: TGCAGCGCCGGCGACAGGGAGGTTGATGGCTACACCTTC

j_gene: TRBJ2-1
v_gene: TRBV2
abundance: NA
d_gene: TRBD2
CDR3aa: CASSATSGGAREQFF
CDR3nt: TGTGCCAGCAGTGCTACTAGCGGGGGGGCCCGGGAGCAGTTCTTC

j_gene: TRBJ1-3
v_gene: TRBV7-7
abundance: NA
d_gene: TRBD1
CDR3aa: CASSLGRTGLYGNTIYF
CDR3nt: TGTGCTAGCAGCTTGGGGCGGACAGGGTTGTATGGAAACACCATATATTTT

j_gene: TRBJ1-1
v_gene: TRBV7-8
abundance: NA
d_gene: NA
CDR3aa: CASSLGRGHWLAFF
CDR3nt: TGTGCCAGCAGCCTAGGAAGGGGCCACTGGCTGGCTTTCTTT

j_gene: TRBJ1-3
v_gene: TRBV27
abundance: NA
d_gene: TRBD1
CDR3aa: CASRAGGEGNTIYF
CDR3nt: TGTGCCAGCAGGGCAGGGGGCGAAGGAAACACCATATATTTT